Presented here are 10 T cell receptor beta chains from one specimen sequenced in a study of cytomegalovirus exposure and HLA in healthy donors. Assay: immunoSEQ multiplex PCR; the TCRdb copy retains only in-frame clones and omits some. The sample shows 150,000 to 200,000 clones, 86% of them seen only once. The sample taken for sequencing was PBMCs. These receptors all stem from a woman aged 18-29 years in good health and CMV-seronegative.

CDR3 amino acids: CASSLQGISYGYTF. In DNA form, the CDR3 reads TGTGCCAGCAGTCTTCAGGGGATCAGCTATGGCTACACCTTC. This sequence joins TRBV5-6 and TRBJ1-2, with D possibly being TRBD1 (6 bases). The CDR3 loop spans 14 amino acids. V lost 5 bases and J 4 bases, leaving 15 bases between the germline ends. Germline V gene data show CDR1 as SGHDT and CDR2 as YYEEEE.

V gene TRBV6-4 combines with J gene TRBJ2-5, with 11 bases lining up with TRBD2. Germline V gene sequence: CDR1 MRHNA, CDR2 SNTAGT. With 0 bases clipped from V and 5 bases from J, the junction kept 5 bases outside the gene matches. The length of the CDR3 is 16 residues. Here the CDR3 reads CASSDSVAGGRETQYF. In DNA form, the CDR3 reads TGTGCCAGCAGTGACTCTGTAGCGGGGGGGCGCGAGACCCAGTACTTC.

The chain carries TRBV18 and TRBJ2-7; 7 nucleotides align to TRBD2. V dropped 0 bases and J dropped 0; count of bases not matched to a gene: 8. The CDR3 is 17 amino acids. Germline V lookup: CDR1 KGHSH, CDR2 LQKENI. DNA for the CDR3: TGTGCCAGCTCACCACCAGGGCTAGCGGATAACTCCTACGAGCAGTACTTC. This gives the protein CASSPPGLADNSYEQYF.

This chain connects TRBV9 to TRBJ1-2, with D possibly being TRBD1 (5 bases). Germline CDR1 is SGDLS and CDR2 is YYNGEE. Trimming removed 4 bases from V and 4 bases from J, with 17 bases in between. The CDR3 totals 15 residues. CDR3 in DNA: TGTGCCAGCAGCCCGTTGGCGGGGGTTTCCTATGGCTACACCTTC. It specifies CASSPLAGVSYGYTF.

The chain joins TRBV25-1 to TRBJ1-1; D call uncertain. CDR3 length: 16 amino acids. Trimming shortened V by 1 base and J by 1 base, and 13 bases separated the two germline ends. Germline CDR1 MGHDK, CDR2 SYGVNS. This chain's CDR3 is CASSESAVLSNTEAFF. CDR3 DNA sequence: TGTGCCAGCAGTGAATCCGCAGTTTTATCGAACACTGAAGCTTTCTTT.

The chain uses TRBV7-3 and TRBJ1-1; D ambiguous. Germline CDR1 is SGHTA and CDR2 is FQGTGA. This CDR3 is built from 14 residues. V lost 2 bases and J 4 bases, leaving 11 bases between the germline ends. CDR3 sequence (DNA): TGTGCCAGCAGCTTAGAGGGTTCTGGCACTGAAGCTTTCTTT. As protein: CASSLEGSGTEAFF. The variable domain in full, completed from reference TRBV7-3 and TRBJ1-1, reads GAGVSQTPSNKVTEKGKYVELRCDPISGHTALYWYRQSLGQGPEFLIYFQGTGAADDSGLPNDRFFAVRPEGSVSTLKIQRTERGDSAVYLCASSLEGSGTEAFFGQGTRLTVV.

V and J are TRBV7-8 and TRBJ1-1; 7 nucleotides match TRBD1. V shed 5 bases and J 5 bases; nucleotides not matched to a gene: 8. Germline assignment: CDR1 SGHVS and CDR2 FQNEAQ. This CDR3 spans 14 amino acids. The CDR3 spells CASSPLRGQTEAFF. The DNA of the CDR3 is TGTGCCAGCAGCCCTCTGAGGGGGCAGACTGAAGCTTTCTTT.

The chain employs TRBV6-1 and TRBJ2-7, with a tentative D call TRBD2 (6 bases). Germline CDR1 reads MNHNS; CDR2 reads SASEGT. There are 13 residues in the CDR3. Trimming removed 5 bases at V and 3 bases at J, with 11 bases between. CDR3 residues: CASSKDGGYEQYF. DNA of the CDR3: TGTGCCAGCAGTAAGGACGGGGGCTACGAGCAGTACTTC.

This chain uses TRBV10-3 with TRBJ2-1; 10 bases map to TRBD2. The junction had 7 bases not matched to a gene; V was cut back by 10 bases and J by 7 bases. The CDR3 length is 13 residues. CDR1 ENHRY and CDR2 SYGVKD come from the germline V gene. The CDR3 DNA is TGTGCCAGCTCCGGGACTAGCGATAATGAGCAGTTCTTC. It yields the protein CASSGTSDNEQFF.

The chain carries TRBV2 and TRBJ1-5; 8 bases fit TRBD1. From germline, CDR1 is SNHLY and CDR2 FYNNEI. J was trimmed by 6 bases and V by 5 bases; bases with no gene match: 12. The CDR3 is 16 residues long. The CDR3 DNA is TGTGCCAGCAGTCCCCGTTCGGACAGGGCCGGTCAGCCCCAGCATTTT. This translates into CASSPRSDRAGQPQHF.